The next 12 T cell receptor beta chains were all read from a single sample in a study of cytomegalovirus exposure and HLA in healthy donors. The data were produced by immunoSEQ multiplex PCR, yet TCRdb's version contains in-frame clones alone and is incomplete. This repertoire shows around 300,000 clones, more than 75% found once; its top ten account for about 0.86%. Sequencing was carried out using PBMCs. The receptors come from a woman under 30 in good health and CMV-seronegative.

The chain joins TRBV9 to TRBJ2-2, with 7 bases identical to TRBD2. The CDR3 length is 17 residues. Per the germline V gene, CDR1 is SGDLS and CDR2 is YYNGEE. Trimming cost V 2 bases and J 3 bases; bases outside gene matches: 10. The CDR3 region is CASSVKVTAGDTGELFF. CDR3 bases: TGTGCCAGCAGCGTTAAGGTGACGGCGGGAGACACCGGGGAGCTGTTTTTT.

The V gene is TRBV27, the J gene TRBJ1-2; D ambiguous. V lost 10 bases to trimming and J lost 2 bases, with 14 bases between them. This CDR3 comprises 13 residues. CDR1 MNHEY and CDR2 SMNVEV come from the germline V gene (reference sequence). Here the CDR3 DNA reads TGTGCCAACGAACAGAGGGTGAACTATGGCTACACCTTC. Residues: CANEQRVNYGYTF.

The rearrangement links TRBV5-5 to TRBJ2-3; D unresolved. Trimming left V 6 bases short and J 0 bases short, with 8 bases between. The CDR3 is 13 amino acids. Germline CDR1 reads SGHKS; CDR2 reads YYEKEE (reference sequence). The CDR3 DNA reads as TGTGCCAGCACCGAGTATAGCACAGATACGCAGTATTTT. Residues: CASTEYSTDTQYF. The variable domain in full, with the rest retrieved from reference TRBV5-5 and TRBJ2-3, is DAGVTQSPTHLIKTRGQQVTLRCSPISGHKSVSWYQQVLGQGPQFIFQYYEKEERGRGNFPDRFSARQFPNYSSELNVNALLLGDSALYLCASTEYSTDTQYFGPGTRLTVL.

The sample holds a few counts of this clone. The rearrangement uses TRBV4-3 and TRBJ2-1, with 12 bases that match TRBD2. The CDR3 sequence is 15 residues long. The ends lost 1 base at V and 10 bases at J; junction bases unmatched: 5. From germline, CDR1 is LGHNA and CDR2 YSLEER. The CDR3 protein is CASSQGLAGAREQFF. The CDR3 DNA follows: TGCGCCAGCAGCCAAGGACTAGCGGGAGCTAGGGAGCAGTTCTTC.

This chain links TRBV5-1 with TRBJ2-3; perhaps TRBD1 as D (6 bases). Trimming removed 3 bases at V and 5 bases at J, with 13 bases between. Germline CDR1 reads SGHRS; CDR2 reads YFSETQ. There are 14 residues in the CDR3. CDR3 coding DNA: TGCGCCAGCAGCTCCAGACAGGCCCAAGATACGCAGTATTTT. Translating gives CASSSRQAQDTQYF.

The chain employs TRBV6-1 and TRBJ2-7; D is possibly TRBD1 (6 bases). From germline, CDR1 is MNHNS and CDR2 SASEGT. The CDR3 spans 14 residues. Between the trimmed V and J ends, which lost 1 base and 0 bases, there was a span of 7 bases. The CDR3 nucleotides are TGTGCCAGCAGTGAAGGAGGGGGCTCCTACGAGCAGTACTTC. It yields the protein CASSEGGGSYEQYF.

The rearrangement uses TRBV4-3 and TRBJ2-7; 7 bases fit TRBD1. The germline CDR1 and CDR2 sequences are LGHNA and YSLEER. V trimming: 4 bases; J trimming: 2 bases; junction bases outside the gene matches: 8. CDR3 length: 15 amino acids. The CDR3 bases are TGCGCCAGCAGCCCCAATCCGGGACAGCCCTACGAGCAGTACTTC. Translated, it gives CASSPNPGQPYEQYF.

The gene calls are TRBV9 and TRBJ2-7; 8 nucleotides align to TRBD2. The V segment lost 2 bases and the J segment 0 bases; nucleotides outside the gene matches: 10. The CDR3 extends over 17 amino acids. Germline assignment: CDR1 SGDLS and CDR2 YYNGEE. CDR3 region: CASSVGPAGGVSYEQYF. The DNA of the CDR3 is TGTGCCAGCAGCGTCGGGCCTGCGGGAGGTGTCTCCTACGAGCAGTACTTC.

The rearrangement uses TRBV11-3 and TRBJ2-5; TRBD2 is a possible D gene (5 bases). The CDR3 has 10 amino acids. Trimming cost V 8 bases and J 7 bases, with 8 bases left between them. The V gene's germline CDR1 is SGHNT and CDR2 YENEEA. CDR3 DNA sequence: TGTGCCAGCGTCCGGGGGACCCAGTACTTC. This gives the protein CASVRGTQYF.

The V and J genes are TRBV7-8 and TRBJ1-2; D gene ambiguous. This CDR3 comprises 14 residues. CDR1 is SGHVS and CDR2 is FQNEAQ in the germline V gene. V lost 1 base and J lost 1, with 7 bases in between. DNA for the CDR3: TGTGCCAGCAGCTTAGGGTCGGGTAACTATGGCTACACCTTC. This translates into CASSLGSGNYGYTF.

The chain carries TRBV2 and TRBJ2-1; weak D call: TRBD1 (6 bases). The CDR3 contains 12 residues. The V end was cut by 8 bases, the J end by 4 bases, with 9 bases between. In germline, CDR1 is SNHLY, CDR2 FYNNEI. Here the CDR3 reads CASLRGYNEQFF. CDR3 coding DNA: TGTGCCAGCCTAAGGGGGTACAATGAGCAGTTCTTC.

The J gene is TRBJ1-1, the V gene TRBV5-4; 7 bases are a match to TRBD1. The V gene end was trimmed by 0 bases and the J gene end by 0 bases; junction bases not matched to a gene: 8. The CDR3 consists of 17 residues. Germline V gene lookup returns CDR1 SGHNT and CDR2 YYREEE (reference sequence). The CDR3 region has the DNA TGTGCCAGCAGCTTGGGGGCGAACAGGGGTCTGAACACTGAAGCTTTCTTT. It yields the protein CASSLGANRGLNTEAFF.